This TCR beta chain was identified during a study of cytomegalovirus exposure and HLA in healthy donors. Germline loops: CDR1 MGHDK, CDR2 SYGVNS. This CDR3 has 13 amino acids. Findings and caveats of the study: Rarity held for most TCR sequences, but there were some public TCRs that occurred in many donors.

Data came from immunoSEQ multiplex PCR; TCRdb stores just in-frame clones and leaves some out. The sample shows under 250,000 clones, 80% to 85% of them seen only once. There are a few counts of this clone. What it recognizes is unknown. A read error may account for a junction end that differs from germline. Sequencing input: PBMCs. This TCR was recovered from a woman aged 25-40 years in good health and CMV-seronegative. The chain joins TRBV25-1 to TRBJ1-5; D gene ambiguous. Here the CDR3 DNA reads TGTGCCAGCAGTGATTACGGGAATCGGCCCCAGCATTTT. The encoded protein is CASSDYGNRPQHF.